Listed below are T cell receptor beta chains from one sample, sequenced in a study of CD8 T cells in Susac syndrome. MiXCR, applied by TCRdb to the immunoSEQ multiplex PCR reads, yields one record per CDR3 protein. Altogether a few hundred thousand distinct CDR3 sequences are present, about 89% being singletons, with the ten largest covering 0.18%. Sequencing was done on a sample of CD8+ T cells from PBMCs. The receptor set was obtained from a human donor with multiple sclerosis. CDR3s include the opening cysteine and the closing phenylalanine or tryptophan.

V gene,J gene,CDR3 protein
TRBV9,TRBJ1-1,CASSVAWDLNTEAFF
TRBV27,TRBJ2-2,CASSSIANTGELFF
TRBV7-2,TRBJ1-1,CASNRDSMLNTEAFF
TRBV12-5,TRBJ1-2,CASGPVAVSYGYTF
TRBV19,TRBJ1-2,CASIPGTRSNYGYTF
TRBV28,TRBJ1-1,CASSRMLNTEAFF
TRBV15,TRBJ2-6,CATSRVQGASGANVLTF
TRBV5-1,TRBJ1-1,CASSLAESGVSTEAFF
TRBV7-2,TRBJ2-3,CASSPVGGTTDTQYF
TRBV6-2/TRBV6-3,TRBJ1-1,CASSYPPGDMNTEAFF
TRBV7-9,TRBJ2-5,CASSPQMEKETQYF
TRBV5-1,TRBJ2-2,CASSFLWTSGTGELFF
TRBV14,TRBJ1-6,CASSRGQTINSPLHF
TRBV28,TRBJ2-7,CASSMSTAGEQYF
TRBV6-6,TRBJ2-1,CASSYSQGPPNEQFF
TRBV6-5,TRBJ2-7,CASSYSTSGSSYEQYF
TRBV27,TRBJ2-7,CASSSLVTSPSYEQYF
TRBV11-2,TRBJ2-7,CASSIGQNYEQYF
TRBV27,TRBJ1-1,CASSGATGNTEAFF
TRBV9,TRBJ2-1,CASSPWTSGNEQFF
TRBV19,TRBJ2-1,CASSIKSYNEQFF
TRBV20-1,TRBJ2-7,CSGGEEYEQYF
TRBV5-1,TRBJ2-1,CASSPTSGSGFEQFF
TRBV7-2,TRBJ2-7,CASSWATGAYEQYF
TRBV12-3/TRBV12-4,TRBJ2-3,CASSRQGGRRTDTQYF
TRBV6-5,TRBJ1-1,CASSSDTMNTEAFF
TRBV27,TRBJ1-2,CASSLGRAAGYTF
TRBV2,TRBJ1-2,CASSGLGREAIYGYTF
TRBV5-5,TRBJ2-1,CASSGGAINEQFF
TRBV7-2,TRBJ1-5,CASSFSREPQHF
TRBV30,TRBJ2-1,CAWRTSNEVEQFF
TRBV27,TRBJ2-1,CASHLAASYNEQFF
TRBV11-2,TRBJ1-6,CASSQTGANSPLHF
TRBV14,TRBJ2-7,CASSPESFPFEQYF
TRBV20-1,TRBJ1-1,CSARASGPNPDMNTEAFF
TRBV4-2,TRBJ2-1,CASSQGEDMRDEQFF
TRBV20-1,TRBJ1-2,CSATDRENYGYTF
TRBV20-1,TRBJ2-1,CSARPDRGWQFF
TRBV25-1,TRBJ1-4,CASRTGYNEKLFF
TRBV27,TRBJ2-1,CASSSPGQGHNGQFF
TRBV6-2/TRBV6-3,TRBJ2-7,CASSYGTSASYEQYF
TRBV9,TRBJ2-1,CASSGALGSYNEQFF
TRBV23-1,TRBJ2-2,CASSQGDRGTGELFF
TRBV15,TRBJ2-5,CATSRVEREEETQYF
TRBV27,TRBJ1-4,CASSLSGGRPGEKLFF
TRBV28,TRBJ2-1,CASSLLGQWGGNEQFF
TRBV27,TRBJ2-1,CASSLLPSGNEQFF
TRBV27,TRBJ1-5,CASSDRVNQPQHF
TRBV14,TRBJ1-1,CASSLLAGGVTEAFF
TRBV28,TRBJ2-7,CASSFVTGEAYEQYF